Presented here are 28 T cell receptor beta chains from one specimen sequenced in a study of blood T cell repertoires in COVID-19. The data were produced by immunoSEQ multiplex PCR, yet TCRdb's version contains in-frame clones alone and is incomplete. The sample consists of 99,000 or so clones, roughly 80% of them appearing once. The specimen was peripheral blood. The receptors stem from a woman of 80 years or more with acute or convalescent COVID-19.

This CDR3 is CASSGRASSGNTIYF. Written as DNA, the CDR3 is TGTGCCAGCAGTGGCAGGGCGAGCTCTGGAAACACCATATATTTT. The chain recombines TRBV2 with TRBJ1-3, with a weak D call TRBD1 (5 bases). Between the trimmed V and J ends, which lost 4 bases and 0 bases, there was a span of 10 bases. CDR1 SNHLY and CDR2 FYNNEI come from the germline V gene. There are 15 residues in the CDR3.

A few counts support this clone. This chain links TRBV9 with TRBJ1-2; 9 nucleotides agree with TRBD1. V gave up 4 bases and J gave up 4 bases; unmatched junction bases: 8. CDR1 is SGDLS, CDR2 YYNGEE, per germline. This CDR3 region has 15 residues. The CDR3 DNA reads TGTGCCAGCAGCTTCACAGGGGGCGGCAGCTATGGCTACACCTTC. This codes for CASSFTGGGSYGYTF. Complete variable domain (other parts from reference TRBV9 and TRBJ1-2): DSGVTQTPKHLITATGQRVTLRCSPRSGDLSVYWYQQSLDQGLQFLIQYYNGEERAKGNILERFSAQQFPDLHSELNLSSLELGDSALYFCASSFTGGGSYGYTFGSGTRLTVV.

This clone was seen more than once but under ten times. The chain uses TRBV5-6 and TRBJ2-1, with 9 bases aligning to TRBD1. The CDR3 has 16 residues. Unmatched junction bases numbered 1, after V lost 0 bases and J lost 0 bases. Germline V lookup: CDR1 SGHDT, CDR2 YYEEEE. The CDR3 DNA is TGTGCCAGCAGCTTGGACAGGGGGCACTCCTACAATGAGCAGTTCTTC. This gives the protein CASSLDRGHSYNEQFF.

The CDR3: CAISGGDSYEQYF. In DNA form, the CDR3 reads TGTGCCATCAGTGGGGGAGATAGCTACGAGCAGTACTTC. The chain carries TRBV10-3 and TRBJ2-7; D is perhaps TRBD2 (5 bases). Trimming removed 4 bases at V and 3 bases at J, with 10 bases between. Germline V gene data show CDR1 as ENHRY and CDR2 as SYGVKD. The CDR3 runs to 13 residues.

This chain uses TRBV15 with TRBJ2-4, with 7 bases fitting TRBD2. CDR1 LNHNV and CDR2 YYDKDF come from the germline V gene (reference sequence). The V and J ends lost 0 bases and 0 bases, in that order; junction bases with no gene match: 11. CDR3 length: 19 amino acids. This chain's CDR3 is CATSRDKGGSDLAKNIQYF. DNA for the CDR3: TGTGCCACCAGCAGAGATAAGGGCGGGAGTGACCTAGCCAAAAACATTCAGTACTTC.

This sequence joins TRBV7-9 and TRBJ2-1; possibly TRBD1 for D (6 bases). The germline V gene has CDR1 SEHNR and CDR2 FQNEAQ (reference sequence). This CDR3 is built from 12 residues. V dropped 1 base and J dropped 9 bases, with 7 bases sitting between them. CDR3 DNA: TGTGCCAGCAGCTTAGGAGGGGGTGAGCAGTTCTTC. Translation gives CASSLGGGEQFF.

The rearrangement links TRBV5-4 to TRBJ2-5; TRBD1 might be the D (6 bases). Trimming stripped 5 bases from V and 1 base from J, with 9 bases between. The CDR3 is made up of 13 amino acids. CDR1 and CDR2 (germline): SGHNT, YYREEE (reference sequence). CDR3 coding DNA: TGTGCCAGCAGTGGACAGCCCCAAGAGACCCAGTACTTC. Protein sequence: CASSGQPQETQYF.

The J gene is TRBJ1-3, the V gene TRBV5-1; D gene uncertain. The CDR3 has 15 residues. The germline V gene has CDR1 SGHRS and CDR2 YFSETQ. V gave up 4 bases and J gave up 0 bases, with 11 bases separating them. Written as DNA, the CDR3 is TGCGCCAGCAGCATTAACCGGGACTCTGGAAACACCATATATTTT. Translation: CASSINRDSGNTIYF.

The chain is built from TRBV3-1 (or the pseudogene TRBV3-2) and TRBJ2-7; D is undetermined. The CDR3 has 13 amino acids. Deletions cut 1 base from V and 6 bases from J, with 10 bases between. Per germline, CDR1 LGHDT and CDR2 YNNKEL (reference sequence). The CDR3 DNA reads as TGTGCCAGCAGCCAAGGGGTCGGGTCCGAGCAGTACGTC. It translates to CASSQGVGSEQYV.

The chain joins TRBV28 to TRBJ2-6; 10 nucleotides agree with TRBD1. The CDR3 spans 18 residues. The V and J ends lost 6 bases and 2 bases, in that order; junction bases with no gene match: 10. The germline V gene encodes CDR1 MDHEN and CDR2 SYDVKM. The CDR3 DNA reads as TGTGCCAGCAGCCCAGCGCCGGGACAGGGGCCTGGGGCCAACGTCCTGACTTTC. Residues: CASSPAPGQGPGANVLTF.

The CDR3 sequence is CASSLDRDSLEQYF. In DNA, the CDR3 is TGCGCCAGCAGCTTGGACCGGGACAGCTTAGAGCAGTACTTC. The V call is TRBV5-1, the J call TRBJ2-7, with 7 nucleotides matching TRBD1. V was clipped by 0 bases and J by 7 bases; unmatched bases: 7. This CDR3 is built from 14 residues. In germline, CDR1 is SGHRS, CDR2 YFSETQ.

The V and J genes are TRBV7-6 and TRBJ1-1, with TRBD1 as a possible D gene (5 bases). The CDR3 is 14 amino acids. CDR1 is SGHVS, CDR2 FNYEAQ, per germline. V was trimmed by 6 bases and J by 7 bases, leaving 18 bases between them. The CDR3 bases are TGTGCCAGCAGGTCGACAGATACAGCGAGTGAAGCTTTCTTT. It encodes CASRSTDTASEAFF.

The chain employs TRBV11-2 and TRBJ2-1, with TRBD1 as a possible D gene (5 bases). Germline V gene data show CDR1 as SGHAT and CDR2 as FQNNGV. The length of the CDR3 is 16 residues. The V and J ends lost 5 bases and 0 bases respectively, with 14 bases between them. CDR3 residues: CASSPAPQGSYNEQFF. The CDR3 nucleotides are TGTGCCAGCAGCCCCGCCCCCCAGGGCTCCTACAATGAGCAGTTCTTC.

The chain joins TRBV7-9 to TRBJ1-4; no firm D call. The length of the CDR3 is 15 residues. The V end lost 1 base, the J end lost 4 bases, and 10 bases lay between the germline ends. Germline CDR1 reads SEHNR; CDR2 reads FQNEAQ (reference sequence). The CDR3 protein is CASSLGWEINEKLFF. CDR3 coding DNA: TGTGCCAGCAGCTTAGGGTGGGAGATTAATGAAAAACTGTTTTTT.

The chain carries TRBV7-9 and TRBJ1-1; D is undetermined. V lost 5 bases and J lost 4, with 5 bases in between. This CDR3 has 11 amino acids. Germline assignment: CDR1 SEHNR and CDR2 FQNEAQ (reference sequence). The CDR3 sequence is CASSVSTEAFF. The CDR3 DNA sequence: TGTGCCAGCAGCGTGAGCACTGAAGCTTTCTTT.

Remarks on this clone: The junction differs from germline at one of its ends, possibly a read error. The chain has TRBV25-1 and TRBJ1-5, with TRBD1 identical over 10 bases. This CDR3 has 15 amino acids. The V gene's germline CDR1 is MGHDK and CDR2 SYGVNS. The DNA of the CDR3 is TGTGCCAGCAGTGGGTCCGGGACAGGGGTCCAGCTCCAGCATTTT. As protein: CASSGSGTGVQLQHF.

The chain has TRBV24-1 and TRBJ2-2; the D gene is possibly TRBD1 (5 bases). Germline V gene lookup returns CDR1 KGHDR and CDR2 SFDVKD. V was pared by 6 bases and J by 0 bases, with 10 bases between. This CDR3 has 15 amino acids. The CDR3 is CATSTRQSNTGELFF. In DNA, the CDR3 is TGTGCCACCAGTACCCGACAGTCGAACACCGGGGAGCTGTTTTTT.

J is TRBJ2-1 and V is TRBV7-2, with a tentative D call TRBD2 (6 bases). The CDR3 covers 16 residues. The germline CDR1 and CDR2 sequences are SGHTA and FQGNSA. V was trimmed by 3 bases and J by 4 bases, leaving 16 bases between them. The CDR3 reads CASSFQRLANYNEQFF. CDR3 nucleotide sequence: TGTGCCAGCAGCTTTCAACGGCTAGCGAATTACAATGAGCAGTTCTTC. The full variable domain, rest sourced from reference TRBV7-2 and TRBJ2-1, is GAGVSQSPSNKVTEKGKDVELRCDPISGHTALYWYRQSLGQGLEFLIYFQGNSAPDKSGLPSDRFSAERTGGSVSTLTIQRTQQEDSAVYLCASSFQRLANYNEQFFGPGTRLTVL.

The chain carries TRBV6-6 and TRBJ2-3; maybe TRBD2 (6 bases). Trimming took off 5 bases at V and 3 bases at J, with 21 bases between the two ends. This CDR3 spans 17 amino acids. Germline loops: CDR1 MNHNY, CDR2 SVGAGI (reference sequence). The CDR3 DNA sequence: TGTGCCAGCAGTCCCCCCGTTGTGGGGAGGAGAACAGATACGCAGTATTTT. This translates into CASSPPVVGRRTDTQYF.

The genes are TRBV30 and TRBJ1-1; 7 positions match TRBD1. From germline, CDR1 is GTSNPN and CDR2 SVGIG (reference sequence). CDR3 length equals 13 residues. V gave up 4 bases and J gave up 1 base; unmatched junction bases: 3. The DNA of the CDR3 is TGTGCCTGGACCAGGGGGACGAACACTGAAGCTTTCTTT. Translated, it gives CAWTRGTNTEAFF.

This CDR3 reads CASTTLGGENGYTF. DNA of the CDR3: TGTGCCAGCACCACCCTGGGTGGGGAGAATGGCTACACCTTC. The chain couples TRBV28 to TRBJ1-2; D call uncertain. V dropped 7 bases and J dropped 6 bases, with 18 bases sitting between them. Germline CDR1 reads MDHEN; CDR2 reads SYDVKM. This CDR3 is 14 amino acids long.

The chain joins TRBV29-1 to TRBJ2-1, with TRBD2 identical over 8 bases. Germline assignment: CDR1 SQVTM and CDR2 ANQGSEA. With V trimmed by 0 bases and J by 2 bases, 6 bases remained unmatched. This CDR3 is built from 16 residues. The CDR3 loop is CSVEDGAAGAYNEQFF. DNA for the CDR3: TGCAGCGTTGAAGATGGGGCAGCGGGGGCCTACAATGAGCAGTTCTTC.

The chain employs TRBV6-5 and TRBJ2-3; unclear D gene. Trimming removed 7 bases from V and 6 bases from J, with 11 bases in between. The CDR3 runs 12 residues. From germline, CDR1 is MNHEY and CDR2 SVGAGI. The CDR3, as DNA: TGTGCCAGCAAGCCTCCCGTGGATACGCAGTATTTT. Translation gives CASKPPVDTQYF.

This clone appeared a few times. The chain links TRBV19 to TRBJ2-7; D might be TRBD1 (6 bases). V shed 3 bases and J shed 2 bases, with 17 bases lying between them. CDR3 length equals 16 residues. Germline assignment: CDR1 LNHDA and CDR2 SQIVND (reference sequence). The CDR3 reads CASSIRSDRPTYEQYF. The DNA for the CDR3 is TGTGCCAGTAGTATCAGGTCCGACAGGCCGACCTACGAGCAGTACTTC. The full variable domain, rest sourced from reference TRBV19 and TRBJ2-7, is DGGITQSPKYLFRKEGQNVTLSCEQNLNHDAMYWYRQDPGQGLRLIYYSQIVNDFQKGDIAEGYSVSREKKESFPLTVTSAQKNPTAFYLCASSIRSDRPTYEQYFGPGTRLTVT.

This clone was seen only once. The chain employs TRBV5-5 and TRBJ1-3, with D unclear. CDR1 and CDR2 from the germline V gene are SGHKS and YYEKEE (reference sequence). This CDR3 has 17 amino acids. V was trimmed by 0 bases and J by 0 bases, leaving 13 bases between them. The CDR3 is CASSLGPGLSSGNTIYF. The CDR3 nucleotides are TGTGCCAGCAGCTTGGGGCCGGGTCTATCCTCTGGAAACACCATATATTTT.

This clone was seen a few times. The rearrangement joins TRBV19 to TRBJ2-2; TRBD1 is a possible D gene (6 bases). CDR3 size: 16 residues. The germline CDR1 and CDR2 sequences are LNHDA and SQIVND (reference sequence). V lost 6 bases and J 6 bases, leaving 20 bases between the germline ends. The CDR3 protein is CASRKQGPPRAGELFF. CDR3 in DNA: TGTGCCAGTAGGAAACAGGGCCCCCCTAGGGCCGGGGAGCTGTTTTTT. The full variable domain, with the rest looked up from reference TRBV19 and TRBJ2-2, is DGGITQSPKYLFRKEGQNVTLSCEQNLNHDAMYWYRQDPGQGLRLIYYSQIVNDFQKGDIAEGYSVSREKKESFPLTVTSAQKNPTAFYLCASRKQGPPRAGELFFGEGSRLTVL.

The chain links TRBV7-2 to TRBJ2-5; 9 bases are shared with TRBD2. Germline loops: CDR1 SGHTA, CDR2 FQGNSA. The V segment lost 3 bases and the J segment 4 bases; nucleotides outside the gene matches: 6. CDR3 length equals 15 residues. The CDR3 nucleotides read TGTGCCAGCAGCTTTTATAGCGGGAGTGGAGAGACCCAGTACTTC. It specifies CASSFYSGSGETQYF.

The J gene is TRBJ1-2, the V gene TRBV5-4; TRBD1 matches at 8 bases. Germline loops: CDR1 SGHNT, CDR2 YYREEE (reference sequence). CDR3 size: 12 residues. J was trimmed by 10 bases and V by 1 base; bases with no gene match: 3. CDR3 loop: CASSLPQGVYTF. Written as DNA, the CDR3 is TGTGCCAGCAGCTTGCCACAGGGGGTCTACACCTTC.